This T cell receptor beta chain was observed in a study of T-cell memory formation after mild COVID-19 listed by TCRdb under 2021. For context, the study as a whole: TCR sequence clusters from the two donors were found to be largely donor specific. In a couple of donors, T-cell clones that expanded and contracted after mild COVID-19 were tracked by sequencing TCRalpha and TCRbeta repertoires over time. Two young, previously healthy adult volunteers, one female and one male, were included in the cohort.

The investigation overall reported the following: SARS-CoV-2 specificity was not confirmed for the second-wave clones peaking on day 37. The study covered only a couple of mild cases, and larger cohorts including severe cases with pre-infection samples were considered necessary. Contracting CD4+ clones were located mainly in the CM and EM memory subsets, whereas CD8+ clones were found to be enriched in EMRA. Some responding clones were detected in pre-infection memory, suggesting pre-existing cross-reactive memory T cells joined the SARS-CoV-2 response. Clones that contracted from day 15 to 85 showed balanced CD4/CD8 phenotypes, whereas a second wave of clones that expanded from day 15 to 37 leaned towards CD4+.

The germline V gene (reference sequence) supplies CDR1 SGHNT and CDR2 YYREEE. The CDR3 contains 17 residues, cysteine and phenylalanine counted. Just the 51-base CDR3 DNA is kept, in frame starting at base 1. V ends up 3 bases short and J 5 bases short, with an unmatched junction base count of 14. Ficoll-Paque density gradient centrifugation was used to isolate PBMCs. In this sample, this clonotype turned up a few times. The antigen it recognizes is unknown. Base qualities are not at hand, and no much larger clone is one base apart. The instrument given in TCRdb is Illumina NovaSeq 6000. TCRalpha and TCRbeta cDNA libraries were built by 5'RACE with constant-segment primers, adding sample barcodes and unique molecular identifiers. Trizol reagent was used to extract RNA from every sample. Library amplification was performed in two PCR steps, and a second sample barcode and Illumina TruSeq adapters were introduced in the second step. Sequencing of the libraries was done on an Illumina NovaSeq, producing 2 x 150 bp paired-end reads. The source study handled its data this way. Reads were demultiplexed and collapsed into UMI-guided consensus sequences with migec v1.2.7. Using mixcr v2.1.11, UMI consensuses were aligned to TRA and TRB V and J templates and then assembled into clonotypes. Clonotypes were classified as expanded or contracted when called significant by both edgeR and NoisET, with noise models trained on biological replicates. For edgeR calls, a false discovery rate-adjusted p below 0.01 and a log2 fold-change threshold of 1 were applied. As an exploratory analysis of dynamics, max-normalized trajectories of the 1000 most abundant clonotypes were examined with PCA combined with hierarchical clustering. Each responding clone was given a CD4 or CD8 phenotype based on the CD4+ and CD8+ repertoires, which had been sequenced separately. TCRdb itself trimmed the public reads at Q25 with fastp, ran MiXCR and retained productive beta chains. Under each unique CDR3 protein, matching rows form one entry showing the most common genes and DNA. The V and J calls shown here were made by TCRdb, not taken from the authors' results. Within this sample are approximately 340,000 distinct CDR3 sequences, with approximately 16% of them counted one time only. The ten top clones hold approximately 20% of the sample.

The source material was PBMCs or a T cell subset sorted from them (not recorded which). This clonotype was sampled from a man in his late teens or twenties who had mild COVID-19 (a few samples of this study predate the infection). The sample titles of this study are shuffled in the database, so cell type and time point are left out; the donor was told from shared clones. This chain joins TRBV5-4 to TRBJ2-5; TRBD1 lines up with 9 middle nucleotides. In nucleotide form, the sequence is TGTGCCAGCAGCTCGGAGGCTGGGACAGGGTCTCTGGAGACCCAGTACTTC. Its protein is CASSSEAGTGSLETQYF.